Below are 22 T cell receptor beta chains sequenced from a single sample in a study of T cells in Graves' hyperthyroidism and ophthalmopathy (dated by TCRdb to about 2019). The protocol used for the library was multiplex PCR. The sequencing machine was an Illumina HiSeq 2000. The TCR beta CDR3 regions were amplified from the RNA transcripts. The first round of RT-PCR for the TCR CDR3 was performed with the HTBI primer set and the Qiagen OneStep RT-PCR kit. Using fastp trimming at Q25 and MiXCR clonotype assembly, TCRdb reanalyzed the public sequencing data and kept in-frame beta chains. Rows with one shared CDR3 protein collapse into an entry with the most common genes and DNA. The sample contains about 640,000 distinct CDR3 sequences, roughly 20% of them found a single time. The top ten clonotypes cover 30% to 40% of the sample. The sequenced sample consisted of blood. These TCRs come from a young man with Graves' ophthalmopathy.

V and J are TRBV9 and TRBJ2-1; D gene unclear. From germline, CDR1 is SGDLS and CDR2 YYNGEE. This CDR3 region has 12 residues. The V end was cut by 2 bases, the J end by 8 bases, with 8 bases between. The chain's CDR3 is CASSVRVDEQFF. For the CDR3, the DNA is TGTGCCAGCAGCGTTAGGGTTGATGAGCAGTTCTTC.

In its sample, this clonotype was seen many times. The gene calls are TRBV11-2 and TRBJ1-2, with a possible D match to TRBD1 (5 bases). V lost 5 bases and J 6 bases, leaving 19 bases between the germline ends. The CDR3 totals 15 residues. Per the germline V gene, CDR1 is SGHAT and CDR2 is FQNNGV. The CDR3 protein is CASSLETSGYDGYTF. CDR3 coding DNA: TGTGCCAGCAGCCTCGAAACTTCAGGGTATGATGGCTACACCTTC.

For this clonotype: A much larger clonotype is one base distant, so this may be a read error. The chain recombines TRBV12-5 with TRBJ2-3; the D is unclear. V gave up 4 bases and J gave up 4 bases, with 9 bases separating them. CDR1 is LGHNT, CDR2 FRNRAP, per germline. The CDR3 consists of 13 residues. The CDR3 protein is CASGWAGADTQYF. The CDR3 bases are TGTGCTAGTGGTTGGGCCGGTGCAGATACGCAGTATTTT.

This clonotype has only a few counts. The V gene is TRBV6-2 or TRBV6-3, the J gene TRBJ2-1; 13 positions agree with TRBD2. CDR1 is MNHEY, CDR2 SVGEGT, per germline. After removal of 10 bases from V and 8 bases from J, the junction contained 8 bases not matched to a gene. There are 14 residues in the CDR3. Written as DNA, the CDR3 is TGTGCCACTACACTAGCGGGAGGGGGTGATGAGCAGTTCTTC. Its translation: CATTLAGGGDEQFF.

The rearrangement joins TRBV6-1 to TRBJ2-2, with 12 bases aligning to TRBD2. The CDR3 loop spans 15 amino acids. The J segment lost 6 bases and the V segment lost 7 bases, leaving 6 bases of the junction unmatched. Germline-derived CDR1 and CDR2 are MNHNS and SASEGT. The CDR3 nucleotides are TGTGCCAGCAATCCTCGGACTAGCGGGGCCGGGGAGCTGTTTTTT. It yields the protein CASNPRTSGAGELFF.

The V gene is TRBV5-6, the J gene TRBJ2-1, with a weak D call TRBD2 (6 bases). Germline loops: CDR1 SGHDT, CDR2 YYEEEE. The CDR3 has 13 residues. Trimming took 4 bases from V and 8 from J, leaving 13 bases between them. CDR3 sequence reads: CASSDAWGDEQFF. The CDR3 coding sequence is TGTGCCAGCAGCGACGCGTGGGGGGATGAGCAGTTCTTC.

This clonotype was seen a handful of times. V is TRBV7-9 and J is TRBJ2-7, with TRBD2 matching 7 bases. The CDR3 is made up of 15 amino acids. Trimming took 0 bases from V and 4 from J; bases not matched to a gene: 6. Germline-derived CDR1 and CDR2 are SEHNR and FQNEAQ (reference sequence). This chain's CDR3 is CASSLAGSGTYEQYF. CDR3 nucleotide sequence: TGTGCCAGCAGCTTAGCTGGAAGCGGGACGTACGAGCAGTACTTC. Drawing the rest from reference TRBV7-9 and TRBJ2-7, the complete variable domain is DTGVSQNPRHKITKRGQNVTFRCDPISEHNRLYWYRQTLGQGPEFLTYFQNEAQLEKSRLLSDRFSAERPKGSFSTLEIQRTEQGDSAMYLCASSLAGSGTYEQYFGPGTRLTVT.

The chain links TRBV30 to TRBJ2-7; 8 positions agree with TRBD2. The CDR3 runs 15 residues. The V and J ends lost 4 bases and 0 bases, in that order; junction bases with no gene match: 8. Per the germline V gene, CDR1 is GTSNPN and CDR2 is SVGIG (reference sequence). This chain's CDR3 is CAWKRREAYSYEQYF. The CDR3 DNA reads TGTGCCTGGAAAAGGCGGGAGGCCTACTCCTACGAGCAGTACTTC.

This clonotype was counted many times. The chain couples TRBV11-2 to TRBJ2-7, with TRBD2 matching 11 bases. CDR3 length: 16 amino acids. Germline V gene lookup returns CDR1 SGHAT and CDR2 FQNNGV. V was pared by 0 bases and J by 7 bases, with 8 bases of the junction left unmatched. CDR3 amino acids: CASSLDSTSGMREQYF. In DNA, the CDR3 is TGTGCCAGCAGCTTAGATTCGACTAGCGGGATGAGAGAGCAGTACTTC.

This clonotype was detected only a few times. The rearrangement joins TRBV7-2 to TRBJ2-4; D is undetermined. The CDR3 is made up of 12 amino acids. V was cut by 1 base and J by 10 bases, with 8 bases left in between. Germline V CDR1 and CDR2: SGHTA, FQGNSA. The DNA for the CDR3 is TGTGCCAGCAGCTTAGACAGCCGGATTCAGTACTTC. This sequence encodes CASSLDSRIQYF.

The rearrangement joins TRBV28 to TRBJ2-7, with a weak D call TRBD1 (6 bases). Trimming took 4 bases from V and 3 from J, leaving 16 bases between them. The CDR3 is 15 amino acids. The germline gives CDR1 MDHEN, CDR2 SYDVKM. The DNA for the CDR3 is TGTGCCAGCAGTTACCCGGGACATACAAACTACGAGCAGTACTTC. Translating gives CASSYPGHTNYEQYF.

This clonotype was observed many times. V gene TRBV29-1 combines with J gene TRBJ2-3, with 9 bases identical to TRBD2. CDR1 and CDR2 from the germline V gene are SQVTM and ANQGSEA. Trimming removed 5 bases from V and 5 bases from J; junction bases left unmatched: 5. The CDR3 totals 13 residues. CDR3 region: CSVILAGRDTQYF. The DNA of the CDR3 is TGCAGCGTTATCCTAGCGGGACGAGATACGCAGTATTTT.

There are a few counts of this clonotype. J is TRBJ1-1 and V is TRBV7-6; D possibly corresponds to TRBD1 (6 bases). The CDR3 has 16 amino acids. From germline, CDR1 is SGHVS and CDR2 FNYEAQ. Trimming took 5 bases from V and 0 from J, leaving 16 bases between them. In DNA form, the CDR3 reads TGTGCCAGCAGCCGAGGGGGGGGCGGGTTGAACACTGAAGCTTTCTTT. Translating it yields CASSRGGGGLNTEAFF.

This clonotype was observed a few times. The chain carries TRBV5-1 and TRBJ2-5; a weak D match, TRBD2 (7 bases). The CDR3 is 14 residues long. The V end lost 4 bases, the J end lost 2 bases, and 12 bases lay between the germline ends. Germline-derived CDR1 and CDR2 are SGHRS and YFSETQ. CDR3 sequence: CASSRGDTQETQYF. CDR3 DNA sequence: TGCGCCAGCAGCCGGGGGGACACTCAAGAGACCCAGTACTTC.

This clonotype was recorded at least ten times. The chain is built from TRBV28 and TRBJ1-2; TRBD1 might be the D (6 bases). Germline lookup yields CDR1 MDHEN and CDR2 SYDVKM. V was pared by 6 bases and J by 10 bases, with 12 bases between. The CDR3 is made up of 11 amino acids. CDR3 sequence: CASSLDRTYTF. The CDR3 DNA reads as TGTGCCAGCAGCCTGGACAGAACCTACACCTTC.

This rearrangement joins TRBV30 to TRBJ2-1, with D possibly being TRBD1 or TRBD2 (6 bases each). Germline-derived CDR1 and CDR2 are GTSNPN and SVGIG (reference sequence). V was shortened by 2 bases and J by 0 bases, with 11 bases between the two germline ends. The CDR3 covers 15 residues. The CDR3 loop is CAWSSGASSYNEQFF. The CDR3 coding sequence is TGTGCCTGGAGTTCGGGGGCAAGCTCCTACAATGAGCAGTTCTTC.

This clonotype has a count of ten or more. V is TRBV2 and J is TRBJ2-5; unclear D gene. This CDR3 is 14 amino acids long. V was trimmed by 4 bases and J by 2 bases, leaving 11 bases between them. The germline CDR1 and CDR2 sequences are SNHLY and FYNNEI. CDR3 bases: TGTGCCAGCAGTGCTCGACGTATTCAAGAGACCCAGTACTTC. It codes for CASSARRIQETQYF.

The sample holds many counts of this clonotype. The chain joins TRBV2 to TRBJ2-5, with 7 nucleotides matching TRBD2. This CDR3 is 14 amino acids long. Germline trimming cut 3 bases from V and 4 bases from J; bases unmatched to any gene: 5. Germline CDR1 is SNHLY and CDR2 is FYNNEI. As DNA, the CDR3 is TGTGCCAGCAGTGAGTGGCGGGAGCGAGAGACCCAGTACTTC. It encodes CASSEWRERETQYF. Full variable domain (missing parts from reference TRBV2 and TRBJ2-5): EPEVTQTPSHQVTQMGQEVILRCVPISNHLYFYWYRQILGQKVEFLVSFYNNEISEKSEIFDDQFSVERPDGSNFTLKIRSTKLEDSAMYFCASSEWRERETQYFGPGTRLLVL.

The chain has TRBV6-5 and TRBJ1-1; possible D gene TRBD1, 6 bases. CDR1 is MNHEY, CDR2 SVGAGI, per germline. The CDR3 sequence is 14 residues long. V lost 2 bases to trimming and J lost 0 bases, with 7 bases between them. The CDR3 DNA reads TGTGCCAGCAGTTACACAGGGCTGAACACTGAAGCTTTCTTT. Encoded protein: CASSYTGLNTEAFF.

This chain links TRBV7-9 with TRBJ2-1, with TRBD2 matching 11 bases. Germline V CDR1 and CDR2: SEHNR, FQNEAQ (reference sequence). Losses at the gene ends were 9 bases for V and 8 bases for J; bases not matched to a gene: 9. This CDR3 has 14 amino acids. For the CDR3, the DNA is TGTGCCAGTACCTTAGCGGGAGGGAGCGATGAGCAGTTCTTC. It translates to CASTLAGGSDEQFF.

The chain links TRBV24-1 to TRBJ2-3; 12 nucleotides agree with TRBD2. The CDR3 extends over 16 amino acids. The ends lost 7 bases at V and 5 bases at J; junction bases unmatched: 9. CDR1 and CDR2 (germline): KGHDR, SFDVKD. Here the CDR3 reads CATSFPGLAGEDTQYF. The CDR3 DNA reads TGTGCCACCAGCTTCCCGGGACTAGCGGGTGAAGATACGCAGTATTTT.

This chain uses TRBV3-2 with TRBJ2-1; no DNA check was done on the table's D call, TRBD2. TRBV3-2 is noted as a pseudogene. The CDR3 has 17 amino acids. Here the CDR3 reads CASTKRALAETYNEQFF. In DNA form, the CDR3 reads TGTGCCAGCACCAAAAGGGCACTAGCGGAAACCTACAATGAGCAGTTCTTC.